Presented here are 3 T cell receptor beta chains from one specimen sequenced in a study of T-cell reconstitution after alpha-beta-depleted transplantation in children. TCRbeta library preparation incorporated unique molecular identifiers. Each CDR3 protein gets one entry after TCRdb re-called the PCR reads with MiXCR. The sample lists 300,000 to 400,000 distinct CDR3 sequences; roughly 21% were seen once. The sequenced sample was PBMCs, mostly from graft donor cells, obtained 180 days after TCRalphabeta/CD19-depleted stem cell transplant. The receptors were sampled from a male patient aged 5 to 17 who had a stem cell transplant for acute lymphoblastic leukemia, so the T cells may come from the graft donor.

The chain recombines TRBV7-9 with TRBJ2-2; 7 bases are shared with TRBD2. This CDR3 contains 13 residues. CDR1 SEHNR and CDR2 FQNEAQ come from the germline V gene (reference sequence). The chain's CDR3 is CGGRGLNTGELFF. In nucleotides, the CDR3 is TGTGGAGGGAGGGGACTGAACACCGGGGAGCTGTTTTTT.

V gene TRBV20-1 combines with J gene TRBJ1-5; 9 bases map to TRBD1. Germline V gene data show CDR1 as DFQATT and CDR2 as SNEGSKA (reference sequence). V shed 3 bases and J 4 bases; nucleotides not matched to a gene: 7. The CDR3 extends over 15 amino acids. Here the CDR3 reads CSARNRGQGNQPQHF. CDR3 sequence (DNA): TGCAGTGCTAGGAACCGTGGACAGGGGAATCAGCCCCAGCATTTT.

The count of this clonotype is one. The chain carries TRBV7-9 and TRBJ1-1; no clear D. The CDR3 is 13 residues long. Germline lookup yields CDR1 SEHNR and CDR2 FQNEAQ (reference sequence). V was trimmed by 4 bases and J by 1 base, leaving 7 bases between them. CDR3: CASSSSENTEAFF. The CDR3, as DNA: TGTGCCAGCAGCTCCTCAGAGAACACTGAAGCTTTCTTT.